This T cell receptor (beta chain) derives from a study of identical twins. MiXCR was run by TCRdb on the 5' RACE reads, yielding one entry per CDR3 protein. This sample yields 700,000 or so distinct CDR3 sequences, of which approximately 21% are seen a single time; 4% to 5.5% belongs to the top ten. Study observations and caveats: Analyses based on zero insertions could be partly confounded by invariant MAIT and iNKT cells.

The V segment lost 5 bases and the J segment 4 bases; nucleotides outside the gene matches: 7. The CDR3 contains 15 residues. Germline CDR1 is PRHDT and CDR2 is FYEKMQ (reference sequence). This clonotype was recorded a few times. The target antigen is unknown. This same sample was also taken into another study, of T cells expressing NK-cell markers. That study reports: According to the study, TCR beta repertoires originated from sorted CD3+CD56+NKG2C+, CD3+CD56+NKG2C- and CD3+CD56-NKG2C+ T cells. There were seven HCMV-seropositive donors and one seronegative donor among the eight sequenced. Of the CD8+ T cells in 5 to 7 donors, 1.0-7.0% belonged to dominant NKG2C+ clonotypes.

The gene calls are TRBV13 and TRBJ2-5; 10 nucleotides match TRBD2. The specimen was PBMCs. The sequence was obtained from a woman in her late teens or twenties in good health. CDR3 sequence (DNA): TGTGCCAGCAGCGCTGATGCTAGCGGGGGAGAGACCCAGTACTTC. Translation: CASSADASGGETQYF. The variable domain in full, completed from reference TRBV13 and TRBJ2-5, reads AAGVIQSPRHLIKEKRETATLKCYPIPRHDTVYWYQQGPGQDPQFLISFYEKMQSDKGSIPDRFSAQQFSDYHSELNMSSLELGDSALYFCASSADASGGETQYFGPGTRLLVL.